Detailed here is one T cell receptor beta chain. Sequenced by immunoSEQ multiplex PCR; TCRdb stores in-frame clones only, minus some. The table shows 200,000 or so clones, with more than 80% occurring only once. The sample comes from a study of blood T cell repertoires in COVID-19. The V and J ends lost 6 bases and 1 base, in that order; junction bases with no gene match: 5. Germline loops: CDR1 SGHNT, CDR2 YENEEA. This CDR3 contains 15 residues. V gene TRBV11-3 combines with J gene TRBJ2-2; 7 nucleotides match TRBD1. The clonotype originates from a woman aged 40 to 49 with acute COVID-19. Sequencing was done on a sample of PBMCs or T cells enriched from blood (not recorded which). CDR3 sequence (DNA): TGTGCCAGCAGTTCCGACAGGGTGAACACCGGGGAGCTGTTTTTT. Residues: CASSSDRVNTGELFF.